These T cell receptor beta chains were read from a single sample in a study of technical replicates of blood from several donors. TCRdb keeps only in-frame clones here, not all; method: immunoSEQ multiplex PCR. The sample yields 65,000 to 95,000 clones, approximately 97% seen once. The sample taken for sequencing was T cells isolated from PBMCs. These receptors all stem from a human donor in good health. Each CDR3 is given with its conserved first and last residue. D genes are given only for firm matches. Only part of the rows carry a size: once, few, many, or a class if the clone is expanded.

TRBV27	-	-	TRBJ2-4	TGTGCCAGCAGTTTATCCGCCGGCGCTGGGGAGGACATTCAGTACTTC	CASSLSAGAGEDIQYF
TRBV5-6	-	-	TRBJ1-5	TGTGCCAGCAGCTCAGACAGAATTAATCAGCCCCAGCATTTT	CASSSDRINQPQHF
TRBV27	-	-	TRBJ1-3	TGTGCCAGCAGTTTTCGACAGGGAAACACCATATATTTT	CASSFRQGNTIYF
TRBV28	-	TRBD2	TRBJ2-5	TGTGCCAGCAGTTTTTACCTAGCGGGAGGAATAGACCAAGAGACCCAGTACTTC	CASSFYLAGGIDQETQYF
TRBV5-5	-	TRBD2	TRBJ2-1	TGTGCCAGCAGCTTAGGACTAGCGGGTTTCAATGAGCAGTTCTTC	CASSLGLAGFNEQFF
TRBV5-6	-	-	TRBJ2-7	TGTGCCAGCAGCTTGGGGCTAGCAGCCGAGCAGTACTTC	CASSLGLAAEQYF
TRBV9	-	-	TRBJ1-3	TGTGCCAGCAGCGCCCGGAGCTCTGGAAACACCATATATTTT	CASSARSSGNTIYF
TRBV29-1	few	TRBD2	TRBJ2-5	TGCAGCGTTACAGGGACTAGCGGGAGGGCCTGGGAAGAGACCCAGTACTTC	CSVTGTSGRAWEETQYF
TRBV5-1	-	TRBD2	TRBJ2-7	TGCGCCAGCAGCTTGTTTAGCGGGAACTCCTACGAGCAGTACTTC	CASSLFSGNSYEQYF
TRBV4-1	-	-	TRBJ2-5	TGCGCCAGCAGCCAAATTCCCGGCCAAGAGACCCAGTACTTC	CASSQIPGQETQYF
TRBV19	-	TRBD1	TRBJ1-1	TGTGCCAGTACTGGGGACAGGTGGAACACTGAAGCTTTCTTT	CASTGDRWNTEAFF
TRBV6-5	-	-	TRBJ2-1	TGTGCCAGCAGGACTAATGAGCAGTTCTTC	CASRTNEQFF
TRBV11-3	-	-	TRBJ2-7	TGTGCCAGCAGCCCACAGCCGGACAGTTACGAGCAGTACTTC	CASSPQPDSYEQYF
TRBV7-2	-	TRBD1	TRBJ2-7	TGTGCCAGCAGCCACCACGGACAGGTCAACGAGCAGTACTTC	CASSHHGQVNEQYF
TRBV27	-	-	TRBJ2-7	TGTGCCAGCAGTATACAGGGTTCCCCCTACGAGCAGTACTTC	CASSIQGSPYEQYF
TRBV7-3	-	TRBD2	TRBJ2-5	TGTGCCAGCAGCCCAACTAGCGGGGGGTACCAAGAGACCCAGTACTTC	CASSPTSGGYQETQYF
TRBV5-1	once	TRBD1	TRBJ1-1	TGCGCCAGCAGCTTGCAGAGCAGGGGGGACACTGAAGCTTTCTTT	CASSLQSRGDTEAFF
TRBV27	-	-	TRBJ1-6	TGTGCCAGCAGTACCTGGGACACTGGGAATTCACCCCTCCACTTT	CASSTWDTGNSPLHF
TRBV5-1	-	TRBD1	TRBJ2-3	TGCGCCAGCAGCCAAGACAGGGGCGATAGGGATACGCAGTATTTT	CASSQDRGDRDTQYF
TRBV7-9	-	-	TRBJ1-5	TGTGCCAGCAGCGGATCAGGGGCCCTCAATCAGCCCCAGCATTTT	CASSGSGALNQPQHF
TRBV6-1	once	-	TRBJ2-5	TGTGCCAGCAGTGAAGCTGGGGCAGGGGTACCCCAGTACTTC	CASSEAGAGVPQYF
TRBV10-3	-	TRBD1	TRBJ2-7	TGTGCCATCAGTGCATGGACAGGGGAAGATTCTGTCGAGCAGTACTTC	CAISAWTGEDSVEQYF
TRBV6-1	-	TRBD2	TRBJ2-1	TGTGCCAGCAGTAGACTAGCGGCCTTCTACAATGAGCAGTTCTTC	CASSRLAAFYNEQFF
TRBV30	-	-	TRBJ2-7	TGTGCCTGGAGTGTAGTATCCGAGCTTAACCCCTACGAGCAGTACTTC	CAWSVVSELNPYEQYF
TRBV5-6	-	-	TRBJ1-4	TGTGCCAGCAGCTTGGGGACGGGGGTGGAAAAACTGTTTTTT	CASSLGTGVEKLFF
TRBV9	once	TRBD2	TRBJ2-1	TGTGCCAGCAGCGTCCCGGAGCGGGAGCCTTGGCGGCAGTTCTTC	CASSVPEREPWRQFF
TRBV10-3	once	-	TRBJ1-1	TGTGCCATCAGTGAGCACAGAAACACTGAAGCTTTCTTT	CAISEHRNTEAFF
TRBV27	-	-	TRBJ2-2	TGTGCCAGCAGTTTAGTCCCAGGAGGGGAGCTGTTTTTT	CASSLVPGGELFF
TRBV19	-	TRBD1	TRBJ1-1	TGTGCCAGTAGTCGACAACAGGGGGCCACTGAAGCTTTCTTT	CASSRQQGATEAFF
TRBV29-1	-	TRBD2	TRBJ2-3	TGCAGCGTCCAACTAGCGGGTGAGGATACGCAGTATTTT	CSVQLAGEDTQYF
TRBV7-9	-	TRBD1	TRBJ1-2	TGTGCCAGCAGCTTAGAATCAGGGGGCCCCTATGGCTACACCTTC	CASSLESGGPYGYTF
TRBV25-1	-	TRBD1	TRBJ1-2	TGTGCCAGCAGTCTCCAAGAGGGGGCGATCTATGGCTACACCTTC	CASSLQEGAIYGYTF
TRBV27	-	-	TRBJ2-1	TGTGCCAGCAGTTTAAGTCTGAGCTCCTACAATGAGCAGTTCTTC	CASSLSLSSYNEQFF
TRBV4-2	once	-	TRBJ2-5	TGTGCCAGCAGCCAAGGAGTAGCGGCGGGAAAAGAGACCCAGTACTTC	CASSQGVAAGKETQYF
TRBV4-1	-	TRBD2	TRBJ2-5	TGCGCCAGCAGCATTCGACTAGCGGGATTGGAGACCCAGTACTTC	CASSIRLAGLETQYF
TRBV27	-	TRBD1	TRBJ1-1	TGTGCCAGCAGTGAAGACAGGGAAGGACGCACTGAAGCTTTCTTT	CASSEDREGRTEAFF
TRBV5-1	-	-	TRBJ2-7	TGCGCCAGCAGCTTGTTAACCGGGACACCCTACGAGCAGTACTTC	CASSLLTGTPYEQYF
TRBV6-5	-	-	TRBJ1-1	TGTGCCAGCAGTTATCCAGGGCAGAACACTGAAGCTTTCTTT	CASSYPGQNTEAFF
TRBV9	-	TRBD2	TRBJ2-1	TGTGCCAGCAGCGGGACCCCTAGCGGGGGCGCAAGGGATGAGCAGTTCTTC	CASSGTPSGGARDEQFF
TRBV6-1	-	-	TRBJ2-6	TGTGCCAGCAGTGAATCGTACTCTGGGGCCAACGTCCTGACTTTC	CASSESYSGANVLTF
TRBV28	-	-	TRBJ1-1	TGTGCCAGCACTGCAGAAGTGAACACTGAAGCTTTCTTT	CASTAEVNTEAFF
TRBV7-3	-	TRBD2	TRBJ2-1	TGTGCCAGCAGCCGGACTAGCTATTGGAATGAGCAGTTCTTC	CASSRTSYWNEQFF
TRBV7-6	-	TRBD1	TRBJ1-2	TGTGCCAGCAGCCCGGGACAGGGAGAGAACTATGGCTACACCTTC	CASSPGQGENYGYTF
TRBV13	-	TRBD2	TRBJ2-7	TGTGCCAGCAGAGTAGGGGCTAGCGGGAGCTACGAGCAGTACTTC	CASRVGASGSYEQYF
TRBV6-5	-	TRBD1	TRBJ1-1	TGTGCCAGCAGTTACTCGGACAGGGTCGAAGCTTTCTTT	CASSYSDRVEAFF
TRBV11-2	-	TRBD1	TRBJ1-4	TGTGCCAGCAGCCCGCCGGGACAGGGAAATGAAAAACTGTTTTTT	CASSPPGQGNEKLFF
TRBV19	-	TRBD2	TRBJ2-3	TGTGCGAGTAGAGCTAGCGGGGGCGATACGCAGTATTTT	CASRASGGDTQYF
TRBV4-2	once	TRBD1	TRBJ2-2	TGTGCCAGCAGCCAAGATGTCGCCAGGGGGTCCACCGGGGAGCTGTTTTTT	CASSQDVARGSTGELFF
TRBV5-8	-	-	TRBJ2-1	TGTGCCAGCTCTGACAGCTACCGAACTTTCAATGAGCAGTTCTTC	CASSDSYRTFNEQFF
TRBV7-2	-	-	TRBJ1-5	TGTGCCAGCAGCTTACCCGGGGGTCAGCCCCAGCATTTT	CASSLPGGQPQHF
TRBV18	-	-	TRBJ1-1	TGTGCCAGCTCACCCTGGACAAGTGGCACTGAAGCTTTCTTT	CASSPWTSGTEAFF
TRBV5-4	-	-	TRBJ2-7	TGTGCCAGCAGTCGCCAGAGCGGCGCCTACGAGCAGTACTTC	CASSRQSGAYEQYF
TRBV2	once	TRBD1	TRBJ2-7	TGTGCCAGCAGTGGCAGGGCCTGGGACAGACCCTACGAGCAGTACTTC	CASSGRAWDRPYEQYF
TRBV2	-	-	TRBJ1-3	TGTGCCAGCAGTGAGTGGGAGGACACCATATATTTT	CASSEWEDTIYF
TRBV14	-	-	TRBJ2-1	TGTGCCAGCAGCCAGGGTGACTGGGCGGGCAATGAGCAGTTCTTC	CASSQGDWAGNEQFF
TRBV9	-	-	TRBJ2-3	TGTGCCAGCAGCGTAGAGAAACTCACAGATACGCAGTATTTT	CASSVEKLTDTQYF